Following are 13 T cell receptor beta chains from one sample sequenced in a study of blood T cell repertoires in COVID-19. Profiling relied on immunoSEQ multiplex PCR, and the TCRdb table lists in-frame clones only, not all of them. The sample has 250,000 or so clones; about 86% are singletons. The sequencing sample was made of PBMCs or T cells enriched from blood (not recorded which). These receptor sequences come from a man aged 50-60 years who had recovered from COVID-19.

J is TRBJ2-3 and V is TRBV18, with 8 bases fitting TRBD1. Unmatched junction bases numbered 7, after V lost 3 bases and J lost 5 bases. The CDR3 runs to 15 residues. Germline values: CDR1 KGHSH, CDR2 LQKENI. The CDR3 DNA reads as TGTGCCAGCTCACCGGGCAGGGGGCGAGGAGATACGCAGTATTTT. Protein product: CASSPGRGRGDTQYF.

V and J are TRBV19 and TRBJ1-2, with D maybe TRBD1 (5 bases). The CDR3 is 13 residues long. V lost 5 bases and J 5 bases, leaving 12 bases between the germline ends. From germline, CDR1 is LNHDA and CDR2 SQIVND (reference sequence). Here the CDR3 reads CASSASGRYGYTF. For the CDR3, the DNA is TGTGCCAGTAGTGCCTCAGGGAGGTATGGCTACACCTTC. The full variable domain, in which reference TRBV19 and TRBJ1-2 provide the parts outside the CDR3, is DGGITQSPKYLFRKEGQNVTLSCEQNLNHDAMYWYRQDPGQGLRLIYYSQIVNDFQKGDIAEGYSVSREKKESFPLTVTSAQKNPTAFYLCASSASGRYGYTFGSGTRLTVV.

The CDR3 protein is CASRPYRGRDQPQHF. The CDR3 DNA is TGTGCCAGCAGACCCTACAGGGGGCGAGATCAGCCCCAGCATTTT. The chain carries TRBV6-5 and TRBJ1-5, with 9 positions matching TRBD1. The V and J ends lost 6 bases and 5 bases, in that order; junction bases with no gene match: 8. CDR1 is MNHEY, CDR2 SVGAGI, per germline. The CDR3 is made up of 15 amino acids.

The chain recombines TRBV7-2 with TRBJ2-1; D is perhaps TRBD2 (5 bases). The CDR3 contains 15 residues. Germline CDR1 SGHTA, CDR2 FQGNSA. The ends were cut back, 3 bases at V and 2 bases at J, with 11 bases in the middle. The CDR3 loop is CASSLVGKTYNEQFF. The CDR3 DNA reads TGTGCCAGCAGCTTGGTCGGGAAAACCTACAATGAGCAGTTCTTC.

The chain combines TRBV25-1 with TRBJ1-2; D might be TRBD1 (5 bases). The CDR3 sequence is 13 residues long. Germline assignment: CDR1 MGHDK and CDR2 SYGVNS. The V end was cut by 6 bases, the J end by 7 bases, with 15 bases between. The CDR3 bases are TGTGCCAGCAGGGCGACAGTTTTAAGTGGCTACACCTTC. Translating gives CASRATVLSGYTF.

The chain links TRBV10-2 to TRBJ2-2, with D possibly matching TRBD1 (6 bases). Looked up from germline, CDR1 is WSHSY and CDR2 is SAAADI. V dropped 5 bases and J dropped 4 bases, with 17 bases sitting between them. The CDR3 contains 16 residues. CDR3 coding DNA: TGCGCCAGCAGTCGAAATCGAGGGGGTAGCACCGGGGAGCTGTTTTTT. Protein: CASSRNRGGSTGELFF.

V and J are TRBV5-1 and TRBJ1-4; D is unresolved. Trimming took off 0 bases at V and 0 bases at J, with 9 bases between the two ends. This CDR3 spans 16 amino acids. The germline V gene has CDR1 SGHRS and CDR2 YFSETQ. The CDR3 nucleotides are TGCGCCAGCAGCTTGGACCCAGGATCAACTAATGAAAAACTGTTTTTT. Its translation: CASSLDPGSTNEKLFF.

The V and J genes are TRBV6-1 and TRBJ1-1; no definite D call. This CDR3 region has 13 residues. Germline V gene lookup returns CDR1 MNHNS and CDR2 SASEGT. The V end was cut by 2 bases, the J end by 2 bases, with 6 bases between. In DNA, the CDR3 is TGTGCCAGCAGTGAATGGGCTAACACTGAAGCTTTCTTT. Translation: CASSEWANTEAFF.

The chain has TRBV5-1 and TRBJ2-3; 10 bases match TRBD2. CDR1 and CDR2 from the germline V gene are SGHRS and YFSETQ. This CDR3 region has 16 residues. The V segment lost 4 bases and the J segment 1 base; nucleotides outside the gene matches: 6. The CDR3 region is CASSIPSGSGTDTQYF. Here the CDR3 DNA reads TGCGCCAGCAGCATTCCTAGCGGGAGCGGCACAGATACGCAGTATTTT.

V and J are TRBV28 and TRBJ1-1, with a weak D call TRBD1 (6 bases). This CDR3 has 15 residues. CDR1 MDHEN and CDR2 SYDVKM come from the germline V gene. Trimming removed 5 bases at V and 4 bases at J, with 17 bases between. The chain's CDR3 is CASSLGGQTGTEAFF. In DNA form, the CDR3 reads TGTGCCAGCAGTCTGGGCGGACAGACGGGCACTGAAGCTTTCTTT.

This rearrangement joins TRBV12-3 or TRBV12-4 to TRBJ2-2; 9 bases are shared with TRBD2. The length of the CDR3 is 13 residues. The V and J ends lost 10 bases and 6 bases, in that order; junction bases with no gene match: 6. This CDR3 reads CATRLAGAGELFF. CDR3 nucleotide sequence: TGTGCCACCCGATTAGCGGGAGCCGGGGAGCTGTTTTTT.

This chain connects TRBV28 to TRBJ2-3, with 8 bases lining up with TRBD1. This CDR3 spans 15 amino acids. The V gene end was trimmed by 5 bases and the J gene end by 2 bases; junction bases not matched to a gene: 6. Germline V gives CDR1 MDHEN, CDR2 SYDVKM. CDR3 loop: CASSPYRGNTDTQYF. As DNA, the CDR3 is TGTGCCAGCAGTCCCTACAGGGGGAACACAGATACGCAGTATTTT.

This rearrangement joins TRBV29-1 to TRBJ2-1; TRBD2 matches at 8 bases. V lost 4 bases to trimming and J lost 5 bases; unmatched junction nucleotides: 7. This CDR3 region has 14 residues. The germline gives CDR1 SQVTM, CDR2 ANQGSEA. CDR3 bases: TGCAGCGTTGGAACGGGACTAGGACACAATGAGCAGTTCTTC. Translation gives CSVGTGLGHNEQFF.